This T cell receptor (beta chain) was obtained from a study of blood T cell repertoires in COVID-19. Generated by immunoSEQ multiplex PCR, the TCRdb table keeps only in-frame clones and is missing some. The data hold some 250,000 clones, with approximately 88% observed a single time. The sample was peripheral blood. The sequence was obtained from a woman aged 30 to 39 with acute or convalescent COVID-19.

The CDR3 here is CASSLKTGPGYTF. CDR3 coding DNA: TGTGCCAGTAGTCTCAAGACAGGGCCGGGCTACACCTTC. This sequence joins TRBV19 and TRBJ1-2; 7 bases are a match to TRBD1. The V gene end was trimmed by 5 bases and the J gene end by 8 bases; junction bases not matched to a gene: 8. Per germline, CDR1 LNHDA and CDR2 SQIVND (reference sequence). This CDR3 spans 13 amino acids.